These T cell receptor beta chains were read from a single sample in a study of blood T cell repertoires in COVID-19. The table came from immunoSEQ multiplex PCR; TCRdb's copy has only in-frame clones and leaves some out. This table has roughly 400,000 clones, roughly 88% appearing once. Sequencing was carried out using PBMCs or T cells enriched from blood (not recorded which). Source of these receptors: a man aged 18 to 29 who had recovered from COVID-19. CDR3s include the opening cysteine and the closing phenylalanine or tryptophan. Fields, in order: V gene, J gene, clone size, D gene, CDR3 DNA, CDR3 protein. D genes are given only for firm matches. Expanded clones get a size class; other rows say once, few or many, or leave the size out.

>TRBV10-3|TRBJ2-1|.|TRBD1
TGTGCCATCAGCGGACAGGGTTCCTACAATGAGCAGTTCTTC
CAISGQGSYNEQFF
>TRBV9|TRBJ2-2|once|.
TGTGCCAGCAGCGTAGGCACGGGTAACACCGGGGAGCTGTTTTTT
CASSVGTGNTGELFF
>TRBV10-1|TRBJ2-5|.|TRBD2
TGCGCCAGCAGTGAGGGACTAGCGGATCAAGAGACCCAGTACTTC
CASSEGLADQETQYF
>TRBV27|TRBJ1-1|.|.
TGTGCCAGCAGTTTATCCAAGGGGTTGAACACTGAAGCTTTCTTT
CASSLSKGLNTEAFF
>TRBV2|TRBJ2-1|.|.
TGTGCCAGCAGTGGGGGGCCGTACTACAATGAGCAGTTCTTC
CASSGGPYYNEQFF
>TRBV10-3|TRBJ2-7|.|TRBD2
TGTGCCATCAGTGAGGCGGGACTAGCGGGAGTATACGAGCAGTACTTC
CAISEAGLAGVYEQYF
>TRBV29-1|TRBJ2-3|.|.
TGCAGCGTCCAAACTCCGAGATTAGCAGATACGCAGTATTTT
CSVQTPRLADTQYF
>TRBV28|TRBJ2-6|.|TRBD1
TGTGCCAGCCAGGGGGTTGGGGCCAACGTCCTGACTTTC
CASQGVGANVLTF
>TRBV4-1|TRBJ2-2|.|.
TGCGCCAGCAGCCAAGCCCCTTTAACCGGGGAGCTGTTTTTT
CASSQAPLTGELFF
>TRBV10-2|TRBJ1-2|.|.
TGCGCCAGCACCAGTAGAGGCGAACGCTACACCTTC
CASTSRGERYTF
>TRBV10-3|TRBJ2-7|.|.
TGTGCCATCAGTGAGTTATCCTACGAGCAGTACTTC
CAISELSYEQYF
>TRBV12-3/TRBV12-4|TRBJ2-1|.|TRBD1
TGTGCCAGCAGTTCCAGGGGGAATGAGCAGTTCTTC
CASSSRGNEQFF
>TRBV28|TRBJ1-1|.|.
TGTGCCAGCAGGTTTAGAAACACTGAAGCTTTCTTT
CASRFRNTEAFF
>TRBV3-1/TRBV3-2|TRBJ2-1|.|.
TGTGCCAGCAGCCGACTAGTCGGTGAGCAGTTCTTC
CASSRLVGEQFF
>TRBV3-1/TRBV3-2|TRBJ1-4|.|.
TGTGCCAGCAGCAACTCTGGACTGACTAATGAAAAACTGTTTTTT
CASSNSGLTNEKLFF
>TRBV10-3|TRBJ1-3|.|.
TGTGCCATCAGTGAGTCGGGCAGGGGACCCGGAAACACCATATATTTT
CAISESGRGPGNTIYF
>TRBV19|TRBJ2-1|few|TRBD2
TGTGCCAGTAGTATAGAGGGACTAGCGGTCCACAATGAGCAGTTCTTC
CASSIEGLAVHNEQFF